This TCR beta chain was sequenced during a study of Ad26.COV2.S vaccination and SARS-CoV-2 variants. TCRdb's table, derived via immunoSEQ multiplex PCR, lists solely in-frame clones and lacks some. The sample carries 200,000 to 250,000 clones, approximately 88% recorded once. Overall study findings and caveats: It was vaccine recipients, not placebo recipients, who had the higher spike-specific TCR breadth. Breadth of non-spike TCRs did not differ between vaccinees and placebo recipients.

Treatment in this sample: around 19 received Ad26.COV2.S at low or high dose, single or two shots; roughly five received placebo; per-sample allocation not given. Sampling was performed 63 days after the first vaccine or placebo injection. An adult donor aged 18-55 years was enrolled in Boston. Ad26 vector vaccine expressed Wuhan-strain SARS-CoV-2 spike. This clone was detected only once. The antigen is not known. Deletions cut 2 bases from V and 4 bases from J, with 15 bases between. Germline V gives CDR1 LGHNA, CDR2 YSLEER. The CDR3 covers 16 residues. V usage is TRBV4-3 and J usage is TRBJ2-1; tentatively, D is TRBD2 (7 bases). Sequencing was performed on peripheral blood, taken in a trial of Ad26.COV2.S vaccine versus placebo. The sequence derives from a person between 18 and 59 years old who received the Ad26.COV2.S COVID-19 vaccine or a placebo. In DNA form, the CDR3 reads TGCGCCAGCAGCCAACTTTGGGGAGGGGGTTACAATGAGCAGTTCTTC. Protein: CASSQLWGGGYNEQFF.